This section outlines one TCR beta chain sequence together with its context. The antigen remains unidentified. Mismatch repair deficiency was confirmed in all patients, by PCR or immunohistochemistry. TCRs were sequenced from a few patients responding to pembrolizumab. The data are from a study of PD-1 blockade in mismatch repair-deficient tumors. Study information: Patients had over ten mismatch repair-deficient cancer types and were previously treated and progressing.

The assay was immunoSEQ multiplex PCR, and TCRdb's table has in-frame clones only and misses some. The table shows about 25,000 clones, with roughly 83% occurring only once. Study observations and caveats: Tumor-resident clones, often undetectable pretreatment in blood, expanded then contracted after pembrolizumab.

V trimming: 7 bases; J trimming: 5 bases; junction bases outside the gene matches: 8. CDR1 and CDR2 (germline): MNHEY, SVGAGI. This CDR3 is 15 amino acids long. The V call is TRBV6-5, the J call TRBJ1-5, with 10 positions matching TRBD1. Sequencing used PBMCs, obtained before pembrolizumab treatment. The receptor was derived from an adult with mismatch repair-deficient cancer. Written as DNA, the CDR3 is TGTGCCAGCAAATTGTCCGGGACAGGGGATCAGCCCCAGCATTTT. Residues: CASKLSGTGDQPQHF.